This TCR beta chain was recovered during a study of shared clonotypes between healthy human individuals. General observations from the study: Some naive CD4 clonotypes, about 5.5%, turned up in common across a few donors.

Profiling relied on immunoSEQ multiplex PCR, and the TCRdb table lists in-frame clones only, not all of them. Of some 2,000,000 clones listed, under 97% are singletons. CDR1 is SQVTM and CDR2 is ANQGSEA in the germline V gene. The V end was cut by 8 bases, the J end by 5 bases, with 10 bases between. This CDR3 has 11 residues. With regard to this clone: What it binds is not known.

The receptor was derived from a man between 18 and 29 years old in good health. The chain employs TRBV29-1 and TRBJ2-1; no firm D call. Sequencing input: naive CD4+ T cells sorted from blood. Stated subset: CD45RA+ positively selected. The CDR3: CSPRLDNEQFF. The DNA for the CDR3 is TGCAGCCCCCGTTTGGACAATGAGCAGTTCTTC.